Below are 8 T cell receptor beta chains sequenced from a single sample in a study of blood T cell repertoires in COVID-19. Only in-frame clones appear in the TCRdb table, and some are missing; sequencing was by immunoSEQ multiplex PCR. Of more than 100,000 clones in the sample, 84% are singletons; the top ten hold about 1.5%. The sample taken for sequencing was peripheral blood. The receptors stem from a man in his 60s with acute or convalescent COVID-19.

The rearrangement links TRBV9 to TRBJ1-1; TRBD1 might be the D (5 bases). Looked up from germline, CDR1 is SGDLS and CDR2 is YYNGEE. Trimming stripped 4 bases from V and 2 bases from J, with 15 bases between. The CDR3 runs 15 residues. CDR3 sequence reads: CASSSHAGLNTEAFF. CDR3 sequence (DNA): TGTGCCAGCAGCTCCCACGCAGGGCTTAACACTGAAGCTTTCTTT.

The chain has TRBV5-1 and TRBJ2-2; the D gene is possibly TRBD2 (6 bases). Germline assignment: CDR1 SGHRS and CDR2 YFSETQ. Trimming took off 7 bases at V and 3 bases at J, with 19 bases between the two ends. CDR3 length equals 16 residues. The CDR3 is CASARGPSDHTGELFF. In DNA form, the CDR3 reads TGCGCCAGCGCGCGTGGCCCTAGCGACCACACCGGGGAGCTGTTTTTT. The full variable domain, its missing parts supplied by reference TRBV5-1 and TRBJ2-2, is KAGVTQTPRYLIKTRGQQVTLSCSPISGHRSVSWYQQTPGQGLQFLFEYFSETQRNKGNFPGRFSGRQFSNSRSEMNVSTLELGDSALYLCASARGPSDHTGELFFGEGSRLTVL.

The chain carries TRBV18 and TRBJ2-6; 8 bases line up with TRBD1. With V trimmed by 5 bases and J by 2 bases, 5 bases remained unmatched. The CDR3 length is 16 residues. CDR1 KGHSH and CDR2 LQKENI come from the germline V gene. The CDR3 loop is CASSSNRGTGANVLTF. CDR3 nucleotide sequence: TGTGCCAGCTCATCGAACAGGGGGACTGGGGCCAACGTCCTGACTTTC. The variable domain in full, with the rest retrieved from reference TRBV18 and TRBJ2-6, is NAGVMQNPRHLVRRRGQEARLRCSPMKGHSHVYWYRQLPEEGLKFMVYLQKENIIDESGMPKERFSAEFPKEGPSILRIQQVVRGDSAAYFCASSSNRGTGANVLTFGAGSRLTVL.

This sequence joins TRBV28 and TRBJ2-5, with 9 positions matching TRBD2. V lost 2 bases and J lost 5; bases outside the gene matches: 9. CDR1 is MDHEN and CDR2 is SYDVKM in the germline V gene. This CDR3 has 16 residues. CDR3 sequence: CASSLRSGGFGETQYF. The CDR3 DNA is TGTGCCAGCAGTTTAAGGAGCGGGGGGTTTGGGGAGACCCAGTACTTC.

This rearrangement joins TRBV9 to TRBJ2-1, with 8 bases that match TRBD2. In germline, CDR1 is SGDLS, CDR2 YYNGEE. V trimming: 4 bases; J trimming: 6 bases; junction bases outside the gene matches: 12. This CDR3 has 16 residues. CDR3 nucleotides: TGTGCCAGCAGCCCTAGTGTTGGACTAGCTTTCAATGAGCAGTTCTTC. Its protein is CASSPSVGLAFNEQFF.

The rearrangement uses TRBV11-2 and TRBJ2-5; TRBD2 aligns across 8 bases. In germline, CDR1 is SGHAT, CDR2 FQNNGV. This CDR3 has 15 residues. J lost 0 bases, V lost 1 base, and 1 base had no gene match. This CDR3 reads CASSLAGGNQETQYF. CDR3 nucleotide sequence: TGTGCCAGCAGCTTAGCGGGGGGGAACCAAGAGACCCAGTACTTC.

J is TRBJ1-2 and V is TRBV5-1; D remains unclear. V lost 4 bases and J lost 0, with 13 bases in between. Germline V gene data show CDR1 as SGHRS and CDR2 as YFSETQ. The CDR3 is 15 amino acids. The CDR3 is CASSPLSGPNYGYTF. The CDR3 bases are TGCGCCAGCAGCCCCCTTTCAGGCCCTAACTATGGCTACACCTTC. Complete variable domain (other parts from reference TRBV5-1 and TRBJ1-2): KAGVTQTPRYLIKTRGQQVTLSCSPISGHRSVSWYQQTPGQGLQFLFEYFSETQRNKGNFPGRFSGRQFSNSRSEMNVSTLELGDSALYLCASSPLSGPNYGYTFGSGTRLTVV.

V usage is TRBV30 and J usage is TRBJ1-2; D may be TRBD1 (5 bases). The CDR3 spans 12 residues. Trimming stripped 5 bases from V and 4 bases from J, with 11 bases between. CDR1 and CDR2 from the germline V gene are GTSNPN and SVGIG (reference sequence). The CDR3 region is CAWVRATYGYTF. The DNA of the CDR3 is TGTGCCTGGGTCAGGGCGACCTATGGCTACACCTTC.